This paragraph reports one TCR beta chain. This entry is derived from a study of T cells in Graves' hyperthyroidism and ophthalmopathy. Patients having uncontrolled infection, another autoimmune disease, pregnancy or lactation were not included. CDR1 is SGHAT, CDR2 FQNNGV, per germline. This CDR3 has 15 amino acids. Trimming shortened V by 0 bases and J by 8 bases, and 14 bases separated the two germline ends. What was amplified from RNA transcripts were TCR beta CDR3 regions. The TCR CDR3 first-round RT-PCR relied on the HTBI primer set. One entry per CDR3 protein results from TCRdb running MiXCR on the multiplex PCR reads. This sample carries about 380,000 distinct CDR3 sequences, around an eighth of them seen once, and the ten largest clones take around 20%.

The receptor was isolated from a man under 40 with Graves' hyperthyroidism that later progressed to Graves' ophthalmopathy. The chain is built from TRBV11-2 and TRBJ2-4; a possible D gene is TRBD2 (6 bases). The specimen sequenced was blood. The DNA for the CDR3 is TGTGCCAGCAGCTTAGACGGAGGGCCGGGGGACATTCAGTACTTC. Translation gives CASSLDGGPGDIQYF. The complete variable domain, with remaining parts taken from reference TRBV11-2 and TRBJ2-4, reads EAGVAQSPRYKIIEKRQSVAFWCNPISGHATLYWYQQILGQGPKLLIQFQNNGVVDDSQLPKDRFSAERLKGVDSTLKIQPAKLEDSAVYLCASSLDGGPGDIQYFGAGTRLSVL.